Below, 26 T cell receptor beta chains from the same sample are listed, as sequenced in a study of beta chain features in type 1 diabetes. General study points: Shortening that was moderate but significant affected the TCRB CDR3s of Type 1 diabetes patients in all four CD4+ subsets.

Isolated RNA was reverse transcribed in full, so expressed TCRB transcripts were sequenced. Clones were read by immunoSEQ multiplex PCR, and TCRdb kept only the in-frame ones, dropping some. The data show some 290,000 clones, with approximately 15% seen just once and 0.017% held by the top ten. No antigen is known for these receptors. Sequenced: naive CD4+ T cells from blood. The receptors stem from a man aged 25 to 45 with type 1 diabetes.

The chain carries TRBV28 and TRBJ2-1, with 9 positions matching TRBD2. The CDR3 length is 14 residues. V gave up 10 bases and J gave up 9 bases; unmatched junction bases: 13. The germline CDR1 and CDR2 sequences are MDHEN and SYDVKM. CDR3 sequence reads: CAIRLGTSISEQFF. CDR3 DNA: TGTGCCATCCGCCTCGGGACTAGCATAAGTGAGCAGTTCTTC. The full variable domain, its missing parts supplied by reference TRBV28 and TRBJ2-1, is DVKVTQSSRYLVKRTGEKVFLECVQDMDHENMFWYRQDPGLGLRLIYFSYDVKMKEKGDIPEGYSVSREKKERFSLILESASTNQTSMYLCAIRLGTSISEQFFGPGTRLTVL.

This clone was observed a few times. The chain couples TRBV30 to TRBJ2-7; the D gene is possibly TRBD1 (5 bases). This CDR3 has 12 residues. Germline V CDR1 and CDR2: GTSNPN, SVGIG (reference sequence). Trimming stripped 3 bases from V and 7 bases from J, with 13 bases between. The CDR3 coding sequence is TGTGCCTGGAGCGAAATTAGGGGAGAGCAGTACTTC. Protein sequence: CAWSEIRGEQYF.

The table lists this clone with a few counts. The chain uses TRBV29-1 and TRBJ2-4; 7 nucleotides match TRBD2. The CDR3 has 14 residues. Germline lookup yields CDR1 SQVTM and CDR2 ANQGSEA. With V trimmed by 6 bases and J by 5 bases, 10 bases remained unmatched. CDR3 loop: CSVSLGGGENIQYF. CDR3 DNA: TGCAGCGTCTCCTTGGGGGGGGGTGAAAACATTCAGTACTTC.

The chain combines TRBV7-2 with TRBJ1-1; D unresolved. Germline V gives CDR1 SGHTA, CDR2 FQGNSA. This CDR3 has 17 residues. V was cut by 0 bases and J by 0 bases, with 14 bases left in between. The CDR3 spells CASSLAISLGVNTEAFF. CDR3 in DNA: TGTGCCAGCAGCTTAGCCATTAGCCTCGGGGTGAACACTGAAGCTTTCTTT.

The chain uses TRBV7-3 and TRBJ2-1, with 7 bases matching TRBD1. V shed 4 bases and J 8 bases; nucleotides not matched to a gene: 11. This CDR3 region has 15 residues. CDR1 SGHTA and CDR2 FQGTGA come from the germline V gene. The CDR3 spells CASSSTLTGNDEQFF. The DNA of the CDR3 is TGTGCCAGCAGCTCCACCTTGACAGGGAATGATGAGCAGTTCTTC.

The rearrangement uses TRBV7-2 and TRBJ2-1; TRBD2 matches 12 bases. The trim removed 0 bases at V and 0 bases at J, leaving 9 bases unmatched. The CDR3 contains 20 residues. The germline V gene has CDR1 SGHTA and CDR2 FQGNSA. CDR3 DNA sequence: TGTGCCAGCAGCTTAGCTAGGACTAGCGGGACCAAAATCTCCTACAATGAGCAGTTCTTC. Residues: CASSLARTSGTKISYNEQFF. Full variable domain (missing parts from reference TRBV7-2 and TRBJ2-1): GAGVSQSPSNKVTEKGKDVELRCDPISGHTALYWYRQSLGQGLEFLIYFQGNSAPDKSGLPSDRFSAERTGGSVSTLTIQRTQQEDSAVYLCASSLARTSGTKISYNEQFFGPGTRLTVL.

V gene TRBV28 combines with J gene TRBJ2-1; 8 bases fit TRBD1. The CDR3 totals 13 residues. In germline, CDR1 is MDHEN, CDR2 SYDVKM. Losses at the gene ends were 6 bases for V and 8 bases for J; bases not matched to a gene: 6. The CDR3 bases are TGTGCCAGCAGAGGACAGGGTTTGGATGAGCAGTTCTTC. This codes for CASRGQGLDEQFF.

This clone has a handful of counts. J is TRBJ2-3 and V is TRBV7-8, with a tentative D call TRBD2 (5 bases). Germline V gene sequence: CDR1 SGHVS, CDR2 FQNEAQ. The length of the CDR3 is 13 residues. V lost 0 bases, J lost 6 bases, and 7 bases lay in between. The CDR3 DNA reads as TGTGCCAGCAGCTTAGCCGGGGAGGATACGCAGTATTTT. Translation gives CASSLAGEDTQYF.

The chain employs TRBV14 and TRBJ2-5, with 8 positions matching TRBD2. The CDR3 loop spans 16 amino acids. After removal of 5 bases from V and 5 bases from J, the junction contained 13 bases not matched to a gene. Germline-derived CDR1 and CDR2 are SGHDN and FVKESK. The CDR3 is CASSSILAGGRETQYF. The CDR3 DNA reads TGTGCCAGCAGCTCGATTTTGGCGGGAGGCCGGGAGACCCAGTACTTC.

This clone was counted a few times. V and J are TRBV5-1 and TRBJ2-7, with a weak D call TRBD2 (5 bases). V was trimmed by 0 bases and J by 4 bases, leaving 11 bases between them. CDR3 length: 14 amino acids. From germline, CDR1 is SGHRS and CDR2 YFSETQ. The CDR3: CASSLVGSGYEQYF. Here the CDR3 DNA reads TGCGCCAGCAGCTTGGTTGGGTCGGGGTACGAGCAGTACTTC.

This clone was recorded a few times. V and J are TRBV5-1 and TRBJ2-2; D gene uncertain. Per germline, CDR1 SGHRS and CDR2 YFSETQ. This CDR3 is built from 16 residues. V lost 0 bases and J lost 0, with 9 bases in between. The CDR3 loop is CASSLESSPNTGELFF. The CDR3 DNA sequence: TGCGCCAGCAGCTTGGAAAGCTCCCCGAACACCGGGGAGCTGTTTTTT.

The chain recombines TRBV28 with TRBJ2-7, with TRBD1 matching 9 bases. The germline CDR1 and CDR2 sequences are MDHEN and SYDVKM. The CDR3 loop spans 14 amino acids. The V segment lost 6 bases and the J segment 5 bases; nucleotides outside the gene matches: 8. CDR3 nucleotides: TGTGCCAGCAGCCGCGGGACAGGGATCGACGAGCAGTACTTC. This translates into CASSRGTGIDEQYF.

V and J are TRBV5-1 and TRBJ2-7; 14 positions agree with TRBD2. The CDR3 spans 16 residues. Trimming removed 4 bases from V and 6 bases from J; junction bases left unmatched: 9. CDR1 and CDR2 (germline): SGHRS, YFSETQ. The CDR3 bases are TGCGCCAGCAGCCCGACTAGCGGGAGGGCTCTCGTCGAGCAGTACTTC. Translated, it gives CASSPTSGRALVEQYF.

This clone was seen only a few times. This chain connects TRBV7-2 to TRBJ2-6; D uncertain. The germline gives CDR1 SGHTA, CDR2 FQGNSA. This CDR3 is built from 16 residues. V dropped 3 bases and J dropped 0 bases, with 9 bases sitting between them. The CDR3 sequence: CASSFQSGSGANVLTF. The CDR3 DNA reads TGTGCCAGCAGCTTCCAGTCTGGCTCTGGGGCCAACGTCCTGACTTTC.

This clone was counted between two and nine times. V usage is TRBV15 and J usage is TRBJ2-7, with a weak D call TRBD2 (5 bases). The V gene's germline CDR1 is LNHNV and CDR2 YYDKDF (reference sequence). V lost 1 base and J lost 2, with 6 bases in between. This CDR3 is built from 13 residues. The CDR3 sequence is CATSRALAYEQYF. CDR3 nucleotides: TGTGCCACCAGCAGAGCACTAGCCTACGAGCAGTACTTC.

The rearrangement links TRBV28 to TRBJ2-7; a weak D match, TRBD1 (8 bases). The CDR3 runs to 14 residues. Germline CDR1 and CDR2: MDHEN and SYDVKM. Trimming stripped 7 bases from V and 2 bases from J, with 15 bases between. The DNA of the CDR3 is TGTGCCAGCATCGAACAGGGGGGGCCCTACGAGCAGTACTTC. Its translation: CASIEQGGPYEQYF.

A few counts support this clone. The chain links TRBV6-1 to TRBJ2-7; no clear D gene. The CDR3 contains 14 residues. Trimming pared 3 bases from V and 3 bases from J, leaving 12 bases between. The germline V gene encodes CDR1 MNHNS and CDR2 SASEGT. As DNA, the CDR3 is TGTGCCAGCAGTGATCCCCGTGAGGTCTACGAGCAGTACTTC. This codes for CASSDPREVYEQYF.

This clone was seen only a few times. The V gene is TRBV11-2, the J gene TRBJ2-2, with D uncertain. The CDR3 spans 12 residues. The V end was cut by 5 bases, the J end by 6 bases, with 7 bases between. Germline CDR1 is SGHAT and CDR2 is FQNNGV. The CDR3 is CASSPNSGELFF. CDR3 sequence (DNA): TGTGCCAGCAGCCCCAACTCCGGGGAGCTGTTTTTT.

The chain carries TRBV20-1 and TRBJ2-7; D ambiguous. CDR1 and CDR2 from the germline V gene are DFQATT and SNEGSKA (reference sequence). V lost 5 bases and J lost 6, with 11 bases in between. The CDR3 runs to 11 residues. The CDR3 DNA reads as TGCAGTGCTGGTCGGGTTGCCGAGCAGTACTTC. Translation: CSAGRVAEQYF.

The CDR3 coding sequence is TGCGCCAGCAGCTTTAAGGGAGGGGCAGATACGCAGTATTTT. It encodes CASSFKGGADTQYF. The rearrangement links TRBV5-1 to TRBJ2-3; TRBD2 aligns across 7 bases. V shed 2 bases and J 4 bases; nucleotides not matched to a gene: 4. The CDR3 is 14 amino acids. Germline V lookup: CDR1 SGHRS, CDR2 YFSETQ.

CDR3 sequence reads: CSGTQGGGNTIYF. The CDR3 DNA reads TGCAGCGGTACGCAGGGAGGTGGAAACACCATATATTTT. The rearrangement uses TRBV29-1 and TRBJ1-3; tentatively, D is TRBD1 (5 bases). The germline V gene has CDR1 SQVTM and CDR2 ANQGSEA. Trimming removed 7 bases from V and 3 bases from J, with 13 bases in between. The CDR3 totals 13 residues.

The chain couples TRBV25-1 to TRBJ1-2; D not resolved. Trimming left V 2 bases short and J 4 bases short, with 8 bases between. Germline loops: CDR1 MGHDK, CDR2 SYGVNS. CDR3 length: 13 amino acids. The CDR3 DNA sequence: TGTGCCAGCAGTGAAGGACTGAGCTATGGCTACACCTTC. Translated: CASSEGLSYGYTF.

This clone was recorded a few times. CDR3 nucleotides: TGCAGTGCTAGACAACATACTGAAGCTTTCTTT. Translated, it gives CSARQHTEAFF. This chain links TRBV20-1 with TRBJ1-1; no clear D. Germline V gene data show CDR1 as DFQATT and CDR2 as SNEGSKA (reference sequence). This CDR3 is built from 11 residues. V lost 2 bases and J lost 5, with 6 bases in between.

The J gene is TRBJ1-5, the V gene TRBV28, with D possibly being TRBD1 (5 bases). CDR3 length: 15 amino acids. The germline V gene has CDR1 MDHEN and CDR2 SYDVKM. V was cut by 4 bases and J by 7 bases, with 17 bases left in between. The CDR3 bases are TGTGCCAGCAGTTCCCTCTGGAGGGGCGGGCAGCCCCAGCATTTT. Translated, it gives CASSSLWRGGQPQHF.

This rearrangement joins TRBV5-1 to TRBJ2-2, with 15 bases lining up with TRBD2. With V trimmed by 6 bases and J by 5 bases, 8 bases remained unmatched. The CDR3 contains 17 residues. Germline V gene data show CDR1 as SGHRS and CDR2 as YFSETQ. Written as DNA, the CDR3 is TGCGCCAGCAAGCCGGGACTAGCGGGAGGAGGTACCGGGGAGCTGTTTTTT. The encoded protein is CASKPGLAGGGTGELFF.

The J gene is TRBJ2-1, the V gene TRBV7-3, with 9 bases lining up with TRBD1. J was trimmed by 15 bases and V by 2 bases; bases with no gene match: 14. CDR1 SGHTA and CDR2 FQGTGA come from the germline V gene. This CDR3 contains 15 residues. The CDR3 reads CASSLAGQGSPSPFF. CDR3 bases: TGTGCCAGCAGCTTAGCGGGACAGGGTTCTCCTAGTCCGTTCTTC.